The source of this TCR beta chain is a study of shared clonotypes between healthy human individuals. General study findings and limits: Researchers found naive subsets generally carried larger estimated richness than memory subsets.

Germline values: CDR1 SEHNR, CDR2 FQNEAQ (reference sequence). V lost 1 base to trimming and J lost 6 bases, with 16 bases between them. The length of the CDR3 is 16 residues. Terminally differentiated effector memory CD45RA+ cells were excluded by CCR7 positive selection of CD45RO-negative cells. Turning to this clone: What it binds is not known.

The protocol was immunoSEQ multiplex PCR, while the TCRdb copy is restricted to in-frame clones and leaves out a portion. The sample contains around 2,000,000 clones, approximately 94% of which appear only once. This chain uses TRBV7-9 with TRBJ1-5; a weak D match, TRBD1 (6 bases). The sequencing input was naive CD8+ T cells from PBMCs. The sequence came from a man between 18 and 29 years old in good health. Some clones in this sample may be carry-over from other donors' samples. CDR3 sequence (DNA): TGTGCCAGCAGCTTAGTTTTAGGGGGAGTTAGTCAGCCCCAGCATTTT. It specifies CASSLVLGGVSQPQHF.